The 24 T cell receptor beta chains below were found in one sample sequenced in a study of T cell responses to AZD1222 COVID-19 vaccine. The repertoire was sequenced with immunoSEQ multiplex PCR; TCRdb's copy has only in-frame clones and lacks some. Of 100,000 or so clones listed, about 88% were seen once; the top ten hold 16%. The source was peripheral blood, collected on day 0 of AZD1222 vaccination. These TCRs come from an adult in good health.

The CDR3 loop reads CASSQDDGVTDTQYF. CDR3 in DNA: TGTGCCAGCAGCCAAGATGACGGGGTCACAGATACGCAGTATTTT. The chain combines TRBV14 with TRBJ2-3, with D maybe TRBD2 (5 bases). V was shortened by 0 bases and J by 2 bases, with 9 bases between the two germline ends. Germline V gives CDR1 SGHDN, CDR2 FVKESK. The CDR3 totals 15 residues.

V gene TRBV2 combines with J gene TRBJ1-4; unclear D gene. The germline V gene encodes CDR1 SNHLY and CDR2 FYNNEI. The CDR3 has 13 residues. Trimming took off 7 bases at V and 0 bases at J, with 6 bases between the two ends. CDR3 nucleotides: TGTGCCAGCACCCCAGCAACTAATGAAAAACTGTTTTTT. It translates to CASTPATNEKLFF.

Written as DNA, the CDR3 is TGTGCCAGCAGACCCTCCGGACAGGGTTTCAATCAGCCCCAGCATTTT. This codes for CASRPSGQGFNQPQHF. The chain combines TRBV27 with TRBJ1-5; TRBD1 aligns across 8 bases. V gave up 6 bases and J gave up 3 bases; unmatched junction bases: 10. The germline CDR1 and CDR2 sequences are MNHEY and SMNVEV (reference sequence). CDR3 length equals 16 residues.

CDR3 loop: CASSYTHVSSYEQYF. CDR3 coding DNA: TGTGCCAGCAGTTACACCCACGTCAGCTCCTACGAGCAGTACTTC. V and J are TRBV6-5 and TRBJ2-7, with D hard to call. The CDR3 totals 15 residues. Trimming removed 2 bases at V and 0 bases at J, with 11 bases between. Germline V gene data show CDR1 as MNHEY and CDR2 as SVGAGI.

The chain combines TRBV3-1 (or the pseudogene TRBV3-2) with TRBJ1-5; D is uncertain. Germline CDR1 LGHDT, CDR2 YNNKEL (reference sequence). V was shortened by 0 bases and J by 1 base, with 7 bases between the two germline ends. The CDR3 runs to 15 residues. This CDR3 is CASSQEDGSNQPQHF. The CDR3 DNA is TGTGCCAGCAGCCAAGAGGACGGGAGCAATCAGCCCCAGCATTTT.

This chain's CDR3 is CASSLRIRGEIADTQYF. CDR3 coding DNA: TGTGCCAGCAGCTTAAGGATCAGGGGGGAGATCGCGGATACGCAGTATTTT. The chain is built from TRBV7-2 and TRBJ2-3, with D perhaps matching TRBD1 (7 bases). The CDR3 sequence is 17 residues long. Germline V CDR1 and CDR2: SGHTA, FQGNSA. V was clipped by 2 bases and J by 6 bases, with 21 bases between them. The variable domain in full, with the rest retrieved from reference TRBV7-2 and TRBJ2-3, is GAGVSQSPSNKVTEKGKDVELRCDPISGHTALYWYRQSLGQGLEFLIYFQGNSAPDKSGLPSDRFSAERTGGSVSTLTIQRTQQEDSAVYLCASSLRIRGEIADTQYFGPGTRLTVL.

The rearrangement uses TRBV30 and TRBJ2-1; possibly TRBD2 for D (6 bases). CDR1 is GTSNPN, CDR2 SVGIG, per germline (reference sequence). The V end was cut by 5 bases, the J end by 3 bases, with 11 bases between. The CDR3 covers 13 residues. CDR3 protein: CAWGRTFYNEQFF. CDR3 in DNA: TGTGCCTGGGGGAGGACTTTCTACAATGAGCAGTTCTTC.

The CDR3 here is CASSHTGGGETQYF. Written as DNA, the CDR3 is TGTGCCAGCAGCCATACAGGAGGGGGGGAGACCCAGTACTTC. The chain links TRBV3-1 (or the pseudogene TRBV3-2) to TRBJ2-5, with D perhaps given as TRBD1 or TRBD2 (6 bases each). The CDR3 covers 14 residues. Germline CDR1 reads LGHDT; CDR2 reads YNNKEL (reference sequence). The V gene lost 3 bases and the J gene lost 5 bases, with 13 bases spanning the gap.

CDR3 coding DNA: TGCGCCAGCAGTCCGAGACCGCGATCGCAAGAGACCCAGTACTTC. Translation: CASSPRPRSQETQYF. The V and J genes are TRBV23-1 and TRBJ2-5, with D unclear. TRBV23-1 is treated as an ORF (open reading frame) with a function not yet certain. The CDR3 is 15 residues long. Trimming took off 4 bases at V and 2 bases at J, with 14 bases between the two ends.

The chain links TRBV12-3 or TRBV12-4 to TRBJ1-6; D is possibly TRBD1 (6 bases). V dropped 5 bases and J dropped 16 bases, with 12 bases sitting between them. The CDR3 extends over 11 amino acids. CDR3 amino acids: CASSMGQLLHF. The CDR3 nucleotides are TGTGCCAGCAGTATGGGACAATTACTCCACTTT.

The chain combines TRBV30 with TRBJ1-5; D uncertain. Trimming removed 0 bases at V and 4 bases at J, with 7 bases between. This CDR3 has 13 amino acids. Per the germline V gene, CDR1 is GTSNPN and CDR2 is SVGIG (reference sequence). The CDR3 sequence: CAWSVTDNQPQHF. In DNA form, the CDR3 reads TGTGCCTGGAGTGTAACGGATAATCAGCCCCAGCATTTT.

This clone was found a few times. The rearrangement links TRBV7-9 to TRBJ2-2; D is perhaps TRBD1 (5 bases). V gave up 1 base and J gave up 4 bases, with 7 bases separating them. Germline V gene data show CDR1 as SEHNR and CDR2 as FQNEAQ (reference sequence). CDR3 length: 14 amino acids. CDR3 region: CASSLDGATGELFF. CDR3 sequence (DNA): TGTGCCAGCAGCTTAGATGGGGCCACCGGGGAGCTGTTTTTT. The variable domain in full, completed from reference TRBV7-9 and TRBJ2-2, reads DTGVSQNPRHKITKRGQNVTFRCDPISEHNRLYWYRQTLGQGPEFLTYFQNEAQLEKSRLLSDRFSAERPKGSFSTLEIQRTEQGDSAMYLCASSLDGATGELFFGEGSRLTVL.

The gene calls are TRBV5-3 and TRBJ2-5; perhaps TRBD2 as D (6 bases). TRBV5-3 is an ORF for which the function is uncertain. V gave up 5 bases and J gave up 5 bases, with 16 bases separating them. The CDR3 sequence is 14 residues long. The CDR3 nucleotides read TGTGCCAGAAGGCGGGACTCCACCGGCGAGACCCAGTACTTC. It encodes CARRRDSTGETQYF.

This sequence joins TRBV6-1 and TRBJ1-2; the D is unclear. V was cut by 1 base and J by 0 bases, with 6 bases left in between. The V gene's germline CDR1 is MNHNS and CDR2 SASEGT. This CDR3 has 14 residues. The CDR3 DNA reads TGTGCCAGCAGTGAAGTGACTTCTAACTATGGCTACACCTTC. Translation: CASSEVTSNYGYTF.

The table lists this clone with a few counts. This sequence joins TRBV7-9 and TRBJ1-1, with D hard to call. The CDR3 contains 13 residues. The V end was cut by 5 bases, the J end by 14 bases, with 21 bases between. Germline-derived CDR1 and CDR2 are SEHNR and FQNEAQ (reference sequence). The DNA of the CDR3 is TGTGCCAGCAGCCCATCTCCAGTCGGGGAAGGGTTCTTT. Translated, it gives CASSPSPVGEGFF.

The rearrangement uses TRBV6-4 and TRBJ2-1; 7 bases fit TRBD2. Germline V gene sequence: CDR1 MRHNA, CDR2 SNTAGT. V gave up 5 bases and J gave up 2 bases; unmatched junction bases: 3. CDR3 length equals 14 residues. CDR3 loop: CASSLGGAYNEQFF. DNA for the CDR3: TGTGCCAGCAGTCTGGGGGGGGCCTACAATGAGCAGTTCTTC.

The chain is built from TRBV4-1 and TRBJ2-7, with D possibly TRBD2 on 6 matching bases. Germline CDR1 MGHRA, CDR2 YSYEKL. V shed 1 base and J shed 5 bases, with 15 bases lying between them. This CDR3 has 15 residues. CDR3 bases: TGCGCCAGCAGCCAAGTTCTCGGGAGTAGCGACGAGCAGTACTTC. Protein sequence: CASSQVLGSSDEQYF.

The V and J genes are TRBV2 and TRBJ2-1, with 7 bases fitting TRBD2. With 6 bases clipped from V and 6 bases from J, the junction kept 8 bases outside the gene matches. This CDR3 contains 14 residues. Germline V gene data show CDR1 as SNHLY and CDR2 as FYNNEI. CDR3 sequence: CASRTRSSGNEQFF. The CDR3 DNA sequence: TGTGCCAGCAGAACGCGCTCTAGCGGCAATGAGCAGTTCTTC.

This chain links TRBV9 with TRBJ1-1; weak D call: TRBD1 (6 bases). Germline V CDR1 and CDR2: SGDLS, YYNGEE. V was clipped by 3 bases and J by 5 bases, with 14 bases between them. The CDR3 extends over 14 amino acids. The CDR3 sequence: CASSGTGMGTEAFF. The DNA of the CDR3 is TGTGCCAGCAGCGGTACAGGGATGGGAACTGAAGCTTTCTTT. The full variable domain, completed using reference TRBV9 and TRBJ1-1, is DSGVTQTPKHLITATGQRVTLRCSPRSGDLSVYWYQQSLDQGLQFLIQYYNGEERAKGNILERFSAQQFPDLHSELNLSSLELGDSALYFCASSGTGMGTEAFFGQGTRLTVV.

The rearrangement links TRBV5-4 to TRBJ2-1; 7 nucleotides match TRBD2. The CDR3 runs 13 residues. V shed 0 bases and J 10 bases; nucleotides not matched to a gene: 4. In germline, CDR1 is SGHNT, CDR2 YYREEE (reference sequence). CDR3: CASSLEHGGEQFF. The CDR3 DNA is TGTGCCAGCAGCTTGGAGCACGGGGGGGAGCAGTTCTTC.

The CDR3 spells CASSPGTAAYEQYF. CDR3 DNA sequence: TGTGCCAGCAGCCCCGGGACAGCAGCCTACGAGCAGTACTTC. The chain is built from TRBV7-2 and TRBJ2-7; 7 bases agree with TRBD1. The V gene's germline CDR1 is SGHTA and CDR2 FQGNSA. This CDR3 comprises 14 residues. Trimming took 5 bases from V and 2 from J; bases not matched to a gene: 6.

This chain uses TRBV29-1 with TRBJ1-2; 11 bases are a match to TRBD1. Germline V gene lookup returns CDR1 SQVTM and CDR2 ANQGSEA. The length of the CDR3 is 14 residues. Trimming at V came to 1 base and at J to 8 bases, leaving 6 bases not matched to a gene. The CDR3 coding sequence is TGCAGCGTTGAAGTTGGGACAGGGGGTGGAGGCTACACCTTC. Translation gives CSVEVGTGGGGYTF.

The rearrangement links TRBV6-5 to TRBJ1-1, with a weak D call TRBD1 (6 bases). This CDR3 comprises 15 residues. Germline V gene lookup returns CDR1 MNHEY and CDR2 SVGAGI. V was clipped by 7 bases and J by 1 base, with 16 bases between them. CDR3 DNA sequence: TGTGCCAGCACCCATCTGACAGGTTCGAACACTGAAGCTTTCTTT. The encoded protein is CASTHLTGSNTEAFF.

Only a few counts were recorded for this clone. The chain uses TRBV11-3 and TRBJ1-2; D is uncertain. CDR1 and CDR2 from the germline V gene are SGHNT and YENEEA. The V and J ends lost 1 base and 4 bases respectively, with 10 bases between them. The CDR3 consists of 14 residues. CDR3 amino acids: CASSLGGTTYGYTF. CDR3 bases: TGTGCCAGCAGCTTAGGCGGTACGACCTATGGCTACACCTTC. The full variable domain, its missing parts supplied by reference TRBV11-3 and TRBJ1-2, is EAGVVQSPRYKIIEKKQPVAFWCNPISGHNTLYWYLQNLGQGPELLIRYENEEAVDDSQLPKDRFSAERLKGVDSTLKIQPAELGDSAVYLCASSLGGTTYGYTFGSGTRLTVV.